This T cell receptor beta chain was found in a study of T cell repertoires in aging, cancer and after chemotherapy. About the study: Six age groups, ranging from 30 or younger to 70 or older, included the donors. The whole study produced a dataset of approximately 10 million TCR reads. Chronic lymphocytic leukemia patients on fludarabine- or bendamustine-based regimens gave paired samples before and after chemotherapy. Study-wide points: Untreated cancer patients had significantly lower blood TCR diversity than age-matched healthy donors.

TRB rearrangements spanning V, D and J were amplified using mixed TRB-A/B primers. TCRdb called the multiplex PCR reads again in MiXCR, with one record for every CDR3 protein. This table has 2,800 or so distinct CDR3 sequences, approximately 42% appearing once. This clonotype was counted between two and nine times. Its antigen is unidentified. TCR beta rearrangements were amplified from peripheral blood genomic DNA. What was sequenced was blood. This clonotype was sampled from a human donor with a blood cancer.

The CDR3 protein is CASSLGSAGDRTDTQYF. The CDR3 DNA is TGTGCCAGCAGCTTAGGTAGTGCGGGAGATAGGACAGATACGCAGTATTTT. The V call is TRBV7-9, the J call TRBJ2-3; 7 nucleotides match TRBD2. CDR3 length equals 17 residues. Germline values: CDR1 SEHNR, CDR2 FQNEAQ (reference sequence). With V trimmed by 1 base and J by 3 bases, 10 bases remained unmatched. Based on the CDR3 plus reference TRBV7-9 and TRBJ2-3, the full variable domain is DTGVSQNPRHKITKRGQNVTFRCDPISEHNRLYWYRQTLGQGPEFLTYFQNEAQLEKSRLLSDRFSAERPKGSFSTLEIQRTEQGDSAMYLCASSLGSAGDRTDTQYFGPGTRLTVL.